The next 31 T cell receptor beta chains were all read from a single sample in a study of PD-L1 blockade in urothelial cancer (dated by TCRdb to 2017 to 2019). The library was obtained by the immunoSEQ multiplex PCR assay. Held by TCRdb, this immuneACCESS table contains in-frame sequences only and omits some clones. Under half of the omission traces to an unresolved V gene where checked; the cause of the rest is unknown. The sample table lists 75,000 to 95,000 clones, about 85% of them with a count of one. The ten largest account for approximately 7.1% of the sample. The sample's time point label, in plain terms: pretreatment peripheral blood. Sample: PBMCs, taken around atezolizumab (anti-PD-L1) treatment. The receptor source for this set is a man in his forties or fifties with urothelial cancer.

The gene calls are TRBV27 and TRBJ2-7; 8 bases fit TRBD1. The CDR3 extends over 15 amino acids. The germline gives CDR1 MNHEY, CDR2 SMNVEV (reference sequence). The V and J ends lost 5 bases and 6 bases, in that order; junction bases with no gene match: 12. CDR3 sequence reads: CASSPLRGLVSEQYF. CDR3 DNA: TGTGCCAGCAGTCCGCTCAGGGGGCTGGTGAGCGAGCAGTACTTC.

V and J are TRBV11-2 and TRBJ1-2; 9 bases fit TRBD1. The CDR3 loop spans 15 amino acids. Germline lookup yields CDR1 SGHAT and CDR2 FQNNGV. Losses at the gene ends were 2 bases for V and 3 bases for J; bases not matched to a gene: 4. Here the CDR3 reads CASSLNDRGDYGYTF. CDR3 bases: TGTGCCAGCAGCTTAAACGACAGGGGGGACTATGGCTACACCTTC.

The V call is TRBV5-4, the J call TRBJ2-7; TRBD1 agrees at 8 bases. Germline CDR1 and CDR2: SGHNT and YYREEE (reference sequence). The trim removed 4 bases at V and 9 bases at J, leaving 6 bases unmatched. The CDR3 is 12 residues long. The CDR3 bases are TGTGCCAGCAGCCGCCAGGACAGGGCGCAGTACTTC. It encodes CASSRQDRAQYF.

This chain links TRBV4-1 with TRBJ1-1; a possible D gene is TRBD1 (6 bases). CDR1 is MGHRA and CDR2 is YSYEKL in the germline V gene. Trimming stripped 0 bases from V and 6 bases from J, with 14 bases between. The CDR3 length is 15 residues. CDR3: CASSQDGTRGAEAFF. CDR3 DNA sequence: TGCGCCAGCAGCCAAGACGGGACAAGGGGTGCTGAAGCTTTCTTT.

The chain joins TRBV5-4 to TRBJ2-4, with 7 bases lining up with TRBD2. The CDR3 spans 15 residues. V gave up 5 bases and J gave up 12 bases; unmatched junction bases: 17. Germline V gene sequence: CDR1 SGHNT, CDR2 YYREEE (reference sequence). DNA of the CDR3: TGTGCCAGCAGGTTCGCCGGGACTATGGGGTCGGCTCAGTACTTC. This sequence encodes CASRFAGTMGSAQYF.

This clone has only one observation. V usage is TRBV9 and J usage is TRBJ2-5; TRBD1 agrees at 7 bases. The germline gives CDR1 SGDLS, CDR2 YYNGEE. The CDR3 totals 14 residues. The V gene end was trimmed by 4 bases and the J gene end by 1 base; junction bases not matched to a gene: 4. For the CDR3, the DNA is TGTGCCAGCAGCTCGGGACAGTTCCAAGAGACCCAGTACTTC. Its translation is CASSSGQFQETQYF.

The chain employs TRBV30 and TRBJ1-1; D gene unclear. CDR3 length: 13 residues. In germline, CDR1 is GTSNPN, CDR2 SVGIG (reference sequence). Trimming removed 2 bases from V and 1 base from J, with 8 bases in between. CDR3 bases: TGTGCCTGGAGTAGCGGCGGGAACACTGAAGCTTTCTTT. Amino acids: CAWSSGGNTEAFF.

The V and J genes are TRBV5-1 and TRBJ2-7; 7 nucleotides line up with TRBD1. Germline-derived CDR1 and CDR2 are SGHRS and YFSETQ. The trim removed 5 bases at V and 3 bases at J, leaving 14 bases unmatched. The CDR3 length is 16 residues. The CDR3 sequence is CASRPTPGQSFYEQYF. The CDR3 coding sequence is TGCGCCAGCAGACCAACCCCGGGACAGTCTTTCTACGAGCAGTACTTC.

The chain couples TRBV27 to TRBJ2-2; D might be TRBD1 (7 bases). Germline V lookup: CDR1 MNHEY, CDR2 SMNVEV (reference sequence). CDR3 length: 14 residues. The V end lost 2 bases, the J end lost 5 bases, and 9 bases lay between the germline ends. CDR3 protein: CASSLQGGTGELFF. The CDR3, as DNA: TGTGCCAGCAGTTTACAGGGGGGAACCGGGGAGCTGTTTTTT.

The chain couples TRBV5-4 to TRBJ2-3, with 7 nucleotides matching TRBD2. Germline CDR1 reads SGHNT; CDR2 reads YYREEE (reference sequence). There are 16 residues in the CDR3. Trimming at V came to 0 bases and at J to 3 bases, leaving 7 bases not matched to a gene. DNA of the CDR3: TGTGCCAGCAGCTTGGCCGGGGGGTTGGGAACAGATACGCAGTATTTT. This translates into CASSLAGGLGTDTQYF.

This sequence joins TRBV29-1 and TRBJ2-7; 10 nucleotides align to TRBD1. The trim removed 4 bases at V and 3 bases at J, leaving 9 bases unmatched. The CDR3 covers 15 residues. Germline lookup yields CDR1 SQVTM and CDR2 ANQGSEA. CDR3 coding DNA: TGCAGCGTTGGAGCGCCGGGACAGGGGTTCTACGAGCAGTACTTC. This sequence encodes CSVGAPGQGFYEQYF.

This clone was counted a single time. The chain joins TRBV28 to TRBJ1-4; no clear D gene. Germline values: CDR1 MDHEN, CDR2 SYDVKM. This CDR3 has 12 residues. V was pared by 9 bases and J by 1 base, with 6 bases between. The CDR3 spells CASSVTNEKLFF. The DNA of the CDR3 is TGTGCCAGTTCTGTAACTAATGAAAAACTGTTTTTT.

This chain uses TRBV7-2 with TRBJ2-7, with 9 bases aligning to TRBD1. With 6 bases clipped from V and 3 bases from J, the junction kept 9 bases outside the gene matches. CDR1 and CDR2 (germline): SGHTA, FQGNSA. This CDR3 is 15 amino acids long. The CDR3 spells CASSFPGTGHYEQYF. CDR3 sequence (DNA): TGTGCCAGCAGTTTCCCCGGGACAGGGCACTACGAGCAGTACTTC.

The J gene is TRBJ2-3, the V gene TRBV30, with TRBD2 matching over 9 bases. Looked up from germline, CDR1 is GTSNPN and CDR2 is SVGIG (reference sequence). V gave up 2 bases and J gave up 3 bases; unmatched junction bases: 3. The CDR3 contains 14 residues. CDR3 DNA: TGTGCCTGGAGTTTAGCGGGAGTAACAGATACGCAGTATTTT. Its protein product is CAWSLAGVTDTQYF.

The CDR3 DNA reads TGTGCCAGCAGTTTGGGACAGACCAATCAGCCCCAGCATTTT. Its protein is CASSLGQTNQPQHF. The chain links TRBV27 to TRBJ1-5; 7 bases are a match to TRBD1. This CDR3 comprises 14 residues. Germline V gives CDR1 MNHEY, CDR2 SMNVEV (reference sequence). Losses at the gene ends were 3 bases for V and 3 bases for J; bases not matched to a gene: 2.

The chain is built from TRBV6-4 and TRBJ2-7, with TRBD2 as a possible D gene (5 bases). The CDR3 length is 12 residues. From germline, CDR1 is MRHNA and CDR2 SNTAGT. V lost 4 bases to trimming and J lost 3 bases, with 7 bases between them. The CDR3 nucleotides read TGTGCCAGCAGTGGGGAGTACTACGAGCAGTACTTC. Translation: CASSGEYYEQYF.

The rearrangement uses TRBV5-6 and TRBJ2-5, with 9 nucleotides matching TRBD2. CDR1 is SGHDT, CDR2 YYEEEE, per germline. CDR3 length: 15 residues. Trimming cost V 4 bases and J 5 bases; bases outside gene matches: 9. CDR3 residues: CASSTPSGMSETQYF. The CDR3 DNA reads TGTGCCAGCAGCACACCTAGCGGGATGTCGGAGACCCAGTACTTC.

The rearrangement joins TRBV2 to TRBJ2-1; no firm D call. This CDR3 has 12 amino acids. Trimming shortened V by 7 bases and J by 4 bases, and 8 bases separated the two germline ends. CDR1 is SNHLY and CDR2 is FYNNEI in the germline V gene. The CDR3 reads CASTGSYNEQFF. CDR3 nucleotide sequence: TGTGCCAGCACAGGCTCTTACAATGAGCAGTTCTTC.

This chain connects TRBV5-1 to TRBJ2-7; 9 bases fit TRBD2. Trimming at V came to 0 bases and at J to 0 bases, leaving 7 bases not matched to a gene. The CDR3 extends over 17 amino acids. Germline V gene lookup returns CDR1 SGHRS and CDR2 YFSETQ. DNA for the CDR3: TGCGCCAGCAGCTTGGGGCCTAGCGGGATGGTCTCCTACGAGCAGTACTTC. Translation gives CASSLGPSGMVSYEQYF. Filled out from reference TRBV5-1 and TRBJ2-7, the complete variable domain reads KAGVTQTPRYLIKTRGQQVTLSCSPISGHRSVSWYQQTPGQGLQFLFEYFSETQRNKGNFPGRFSGRQFSNSRSEMNVSTLELGDSALYLCASSLGPSGMVSYEQYFGPGTRLTVT.

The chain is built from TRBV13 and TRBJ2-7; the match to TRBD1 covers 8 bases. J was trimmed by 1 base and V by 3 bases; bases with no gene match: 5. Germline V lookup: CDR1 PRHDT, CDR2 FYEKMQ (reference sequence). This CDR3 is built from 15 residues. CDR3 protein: CASSLTGEKSYEQYF. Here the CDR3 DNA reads TGTGCCAGCAGCTTGACAGGGGAAAAATCCTACGAGCAGTACTTC.

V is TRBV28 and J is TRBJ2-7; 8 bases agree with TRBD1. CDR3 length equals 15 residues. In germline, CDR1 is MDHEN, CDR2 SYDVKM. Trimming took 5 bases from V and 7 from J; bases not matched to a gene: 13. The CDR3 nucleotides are TGTGCCAGCAGTATTGCAGGGGGCGCCTCGGGGGAGCAGTACTTC. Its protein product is CASSIAGGASGEQYF.

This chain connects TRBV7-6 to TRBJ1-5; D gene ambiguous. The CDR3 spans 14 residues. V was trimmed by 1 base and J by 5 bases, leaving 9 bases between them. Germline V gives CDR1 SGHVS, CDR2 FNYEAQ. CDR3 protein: CASSLVIEDQPQHF. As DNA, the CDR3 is TGTGCCAGCAGCTTAGTCATAGAGGATCAGCCCCAGCATTTT.

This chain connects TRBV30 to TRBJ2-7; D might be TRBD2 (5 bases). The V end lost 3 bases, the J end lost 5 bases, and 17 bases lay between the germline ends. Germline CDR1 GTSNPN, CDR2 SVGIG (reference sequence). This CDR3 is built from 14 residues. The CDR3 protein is CAWRPSGAPHEQYF. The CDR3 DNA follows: TGTGCCTGGAGGCCCAGCGGAGCTCCCCACGAGCAGTACTTC.

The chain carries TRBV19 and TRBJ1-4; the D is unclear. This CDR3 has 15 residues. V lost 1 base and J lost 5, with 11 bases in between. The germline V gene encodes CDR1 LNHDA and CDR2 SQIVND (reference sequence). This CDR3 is CASSIGAGPNEKLFF. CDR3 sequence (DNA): TGTGCCAGTAGTATAGGGGCAGGCCCAAATGAAAAACTGTTTTTT.

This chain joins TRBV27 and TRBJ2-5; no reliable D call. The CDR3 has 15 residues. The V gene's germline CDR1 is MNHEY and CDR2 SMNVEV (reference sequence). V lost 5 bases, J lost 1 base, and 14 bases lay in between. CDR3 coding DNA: TGTGCCAGCAGTCCCCCCGGAGTAGCCCAAGAGACCCAGTACTTC. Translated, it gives CASSPPGVAQETQYF.

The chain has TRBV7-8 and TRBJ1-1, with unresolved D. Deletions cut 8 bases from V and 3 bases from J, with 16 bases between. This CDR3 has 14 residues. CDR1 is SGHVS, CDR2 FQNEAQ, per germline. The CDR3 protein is CASVPDGKDTEAFF. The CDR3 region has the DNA TGTGCCAGCGTCCCGGACGGGAAGGACACTGAAGCTTTCTTT.

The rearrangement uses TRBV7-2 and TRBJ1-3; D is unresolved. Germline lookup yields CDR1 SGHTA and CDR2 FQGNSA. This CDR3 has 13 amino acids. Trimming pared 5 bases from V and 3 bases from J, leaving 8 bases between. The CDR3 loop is CASSPSGGNTIYF. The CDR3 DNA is TGTGCCAGCAGCCCTTCGGGTGGAAACACCATATATTTT.

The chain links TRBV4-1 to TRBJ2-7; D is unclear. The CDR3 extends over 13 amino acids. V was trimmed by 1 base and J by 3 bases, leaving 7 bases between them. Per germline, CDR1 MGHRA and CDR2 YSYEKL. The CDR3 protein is CASSQVSVYEQYF. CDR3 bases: TGCGCCAGCAGCCAAGTATCCGTCTACGAGCAGTACTTC.

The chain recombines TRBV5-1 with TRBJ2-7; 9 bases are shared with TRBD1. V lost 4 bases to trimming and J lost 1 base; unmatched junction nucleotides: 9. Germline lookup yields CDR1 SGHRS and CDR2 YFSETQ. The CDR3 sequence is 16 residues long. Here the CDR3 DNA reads TGCGCCAGCAGCCCACTTCTGGGACAGGGTTCCTACGAGCAGTACTTC. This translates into CASSPLLGQGSYEQYF.

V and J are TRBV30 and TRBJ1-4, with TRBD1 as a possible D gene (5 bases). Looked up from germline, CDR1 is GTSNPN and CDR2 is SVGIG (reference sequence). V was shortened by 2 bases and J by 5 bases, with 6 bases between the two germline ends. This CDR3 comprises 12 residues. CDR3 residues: CAWSKGNEKLFF. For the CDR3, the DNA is TGTGCCTGGAGTAAGGGGAATGAAAAACTGTTTTTT.

CDR3 sequence (DNA): TGTGCCAGCAGCCGCAATCCGGGACTGCCCTCTGGAAACACCATATATTTT. It is translated as CASSRNPGLPSGNTIYF. J is TRBJ1-3 and V is TRBV4-2; tentatively, D is TRBD1 (5 bases). Germline V gene sequence: CDR1 LGHNA, CDR2 YNFKEQ. The V and J ends lost 4 bases and 0 bases respectively, with 16 bases between them. This CDR3 spans 17 amino acids.